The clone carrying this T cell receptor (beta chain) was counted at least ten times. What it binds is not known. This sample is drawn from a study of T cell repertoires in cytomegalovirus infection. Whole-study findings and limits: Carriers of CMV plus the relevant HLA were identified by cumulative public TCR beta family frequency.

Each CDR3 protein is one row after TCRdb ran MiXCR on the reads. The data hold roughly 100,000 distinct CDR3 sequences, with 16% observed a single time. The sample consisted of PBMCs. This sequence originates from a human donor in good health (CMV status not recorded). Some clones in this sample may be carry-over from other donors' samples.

CDR3 DNA sequence: TGTGCCAGCAGCTTCAGTAGCGGGAAAGCCAAAAACATTCAGTACTTC. Protein product: CASSFSSGKAKNIQYF. J is TRBJ2-4 and V is TRBV7-2; 8 bases align to TRBD2. The trim removed 3 bases at V and 0 bases at J, leaving 4 bases unmatched. This CDR3 has 16 residues. Germline V lookup: CDR1 SGHTA, CDR2 FQGNSA. Supplemented by reference TRBV7-2 and TRBJ2-4, the full variable domain reads GAGVSQSPSNKVTEKGKDVELRCDPISGHTALYWYRQSLGQGLEFLIYFQGNSAPDKSGLPSDRFSAERTGGSVSTLTIQRTQQEDSAVYLCASSFSSGKAKNIQYFGAGTRLSVL.